A single sample is the source of the 7 T cell receptor beta chains below, sequenced in a study. Treg sorting used a CD4+CD25+CD127-/low gate. MiXCR, run by TCRdb on the 5' RACE reads, gives a single entry per CDR3 protein. Of approximately 7,000 distinct CDR3 sequences listed, about three quarters are singletons. The sequencing input was tumor-infiltrating Tregs sorted from the breast tumor. Receptors originate from a female donor with breast cancer.

This CDR3 reads CAISSGTGANTEAFF. In DNA form, the CDR3 reads TGTGCCATCAGTTCAGGGACAGGGGCGAACACTGAAGCTTTCTTT. The chain employs TRBV10-3 and TRBJ1-1; 10 positions match TRBD1. The CDR3 totals 15 residues. Germline CDR1 reads ENHRY; CDR2 reads SYGVKD. Germline trimming cut 5 bases from V and 1 base from J; bases unmatched to any gene: 4.

This clonotype occurred a few times. The chain links TRBV5-1 to TRBJ2-5, with D possibly matching TRBD2 (7 bases). The V gene's germline CDR1 is SGHRS and CDR2 YFSETQ. The CDR3 contains 16 residues. Trimming removed 0 bases at V and 2 bases at J, with 14 bases between. The DNA of the CDR3 is TGCGCCAGCAGCTTGGGGCGGGGGCAACTTCAAGAGACCCAGTACTTC. It codes for CASSLGRGQLQETQYF.

This clonotype is categorized as medium-sized. The chain uses TRBV12-3 or TRBV12-4 and TRBJ2-1; D is perhaps TRBD2 (6 bases). The V end was cut by 6 bases, the J end by 3 bases, with 12 bases between. This CDR3 region has 14 residues. The DNA for the CDR3 is TGTGCCAGCAGGGTCCGCGGGAACTACAATGAGCAGTTCTTC. The encoded protein is CASRVRGNYNEQFF.

This chain connects TRBV6-4 to TRBJ2-7; no firm D call. V lost 2 bases and J 1 base, leaving 3 bases between the germline ends. The CDR3 extends over 12 amino acids. Germline V CDR1 and CDR2: MRHNA, SNTAGT. The chain's CDR3 is CASSDQSYEQYF. DNA of the CDR3: TGTGCCAGCAGTGACCAATCCTACGAGCAGTACTTC.

By share, this clonotype counts as large. The V call is TRBV5-1, the J call TRBJ1-1; D is perhaps TRBD1 (6 bases). Trimming left V 4 bases short and J 1 base short, with 11 bases between. CDR1 and CDR2 from the germline V gene are SGHRS and YFSETQ. The CDR3 contains 14 residues. The CDR3 coding sequence is TGCGCCAGCAGCCCCGGGACAACGAACACTGAAGCTTTCTTT. Translated: CASSPGTTNTEAFF.

This chain connects TRBV6-5 to TRBJ2-5; 8 bases agree with TRBD2. CDR1 is MNHEY and CDR2 is SVGAGI in the germline V gene. The length of the CDR3 is 15 residues. V was clipped by 7 bases and J by 5 bases; unmatched bases: 12. The CDR3 reads CASTGRGGLYETQYF. CDR3 DNA sequence: TGTGCCAGCACCGGGAGGGGGGGATTGTATGAGACCCAGTACTTC.

V gene TRBV20-1 combines with J gene TRBJ2-7; D unresolved. Trimming took 0 bases from V and 9 from J, leaving 12 bases between them. CDR1 is DFQATT, CDR2 SNEGSKA, per germline (reference sequence). This CDR3 has 12 residues. The DNA of the CDR3 is TGCAGTGCTAGAGACCAACCTTGGGCGCAGTACTTC. Protein sequence: CSARDQPWAQYF.